What follows are 3 T cell receptor beta chains derived from one specimen sequenced in a study of neoadjuvant anti-PD-1 for oral cavity cancer. Sequencing used immunoSEQ multiplex PCR; TCRdb keeps in-frame clones, though not all of them. This sample has 20,000 to 25,000 clones; around 45% occur once, and the top ten carry roughly 37%. Time point given: after neoadjuvant nivolumab, at surgical resection. This material consisted of tumor tissue, taken after nivolumab (anti-PD-1) treatment. These receptors came from a person between 35 and 79 years old with oral cavity squamous cell carcinoma.

The chain links TRBV6-6 to TRBJ2-1; D ambiguous. The germline V and J ends were trimmed by 2 bases and 10 bases, with 6 bases remaining between them. CDR1 and CDR2 (germline): MNHNY, SVGAGI (reference sequence). The CDR3 consists of 11 residues. CDR3 DNA: TGTGCCAGCAGTTACCCCGAAGAGCAGTTCTTC. This gives the protein CASSYPEEQFF.

This clone was seen only a few times. J is TRBJ2-3 and V is TRBV7-3; D not certain. Per germline, CDR1 SGHTA and CDR2 FQGTGA. The CDR3 runs 13 residues. V was clipped by 4 bases and J by 2 bases, with 7 bases between them. The CDR3 nucleotides are TGTGCCAGCAGCTACCCTTCCACAGATACGCAGTATTTT. This codes for CASSYPSTDTQYF.

The rearrangement links TRBV5-6 to TRBJ2-1; no definite D call. CDR1 SGHDT and CDR2 YYEEEE come from the germline V gene. Trimming shortened V by 0 bases and J by 4 bases, and 11 bases separated the two germline ends. The length of the CDR3 is 15 residues. The CDR3 region has the DNA TGTGCCAGCAGCTTGGGGGGATTCTATTACAATGAGCAGTTCTTC. It translates to CASSLGGFYYNEQFF.